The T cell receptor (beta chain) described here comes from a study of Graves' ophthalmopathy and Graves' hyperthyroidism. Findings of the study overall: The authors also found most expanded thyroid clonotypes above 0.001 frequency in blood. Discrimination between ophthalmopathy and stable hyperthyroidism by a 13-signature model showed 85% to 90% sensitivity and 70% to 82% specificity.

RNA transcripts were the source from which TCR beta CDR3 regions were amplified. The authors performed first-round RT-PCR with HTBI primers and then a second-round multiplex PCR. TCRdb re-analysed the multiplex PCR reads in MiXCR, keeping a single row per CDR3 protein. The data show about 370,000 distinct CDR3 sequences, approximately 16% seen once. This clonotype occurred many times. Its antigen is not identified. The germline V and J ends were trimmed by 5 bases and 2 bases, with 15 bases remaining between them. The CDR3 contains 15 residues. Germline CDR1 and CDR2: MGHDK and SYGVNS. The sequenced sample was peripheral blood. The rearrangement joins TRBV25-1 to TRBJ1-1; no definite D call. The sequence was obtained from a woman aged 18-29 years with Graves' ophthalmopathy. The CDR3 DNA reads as TGTGCCAGCAGTCCAGTAGACCGACTCAACACTGAAGCTTTCTTT. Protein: CASSPVDRLNTEAFF.